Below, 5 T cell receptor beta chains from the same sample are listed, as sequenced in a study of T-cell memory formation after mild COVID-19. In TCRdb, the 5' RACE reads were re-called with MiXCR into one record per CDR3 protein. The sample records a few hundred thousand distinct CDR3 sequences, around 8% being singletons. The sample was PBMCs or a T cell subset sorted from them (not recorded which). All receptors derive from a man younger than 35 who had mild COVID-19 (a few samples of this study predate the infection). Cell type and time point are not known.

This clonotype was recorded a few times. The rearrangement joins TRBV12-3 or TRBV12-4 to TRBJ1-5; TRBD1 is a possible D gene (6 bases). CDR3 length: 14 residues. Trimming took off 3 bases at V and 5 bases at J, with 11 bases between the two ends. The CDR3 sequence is CASSLGRGYQPQHF. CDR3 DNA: TGTGCCAGCAGTTTGGGCAGGGGATATCAGCCCCAGCATTTT.

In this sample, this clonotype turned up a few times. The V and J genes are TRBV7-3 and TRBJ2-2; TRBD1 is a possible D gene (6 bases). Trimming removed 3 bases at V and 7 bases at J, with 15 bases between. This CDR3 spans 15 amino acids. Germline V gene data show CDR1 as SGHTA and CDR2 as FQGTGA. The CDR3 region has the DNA TGTGCCAGCAGCTTTTGGGGGCCCCAAGGCGGGGAGCTGTTTTTT. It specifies CASSFWGPQGGELFF.

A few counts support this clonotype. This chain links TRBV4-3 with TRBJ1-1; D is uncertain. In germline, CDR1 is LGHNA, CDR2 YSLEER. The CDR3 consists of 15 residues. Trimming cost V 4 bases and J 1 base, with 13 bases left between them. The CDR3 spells CASSPVGVPNTEAFF. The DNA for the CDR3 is TGCGCCAGCAGCCCGGTGGGCGTCCCGAACACTGAAGCTTTCTTT.

The CDR3 loop reads CASSFDGGRATDTQYF. CDR3 bases: TGTGCCAGCAGCTTTGACGGTGGGAGAGCTACAGATACGCAGTATTTT. The rearrangement links TRBV7-2 to TRBJ2-3; D is possibly TRBD2 (5 bases). This CDR3 has 16 residues. Trimming took 3 bases from V and 3 from J, leaving 16 bases between them. In germline, CDR1 is SGHTA, CDR2 FQGNSA.

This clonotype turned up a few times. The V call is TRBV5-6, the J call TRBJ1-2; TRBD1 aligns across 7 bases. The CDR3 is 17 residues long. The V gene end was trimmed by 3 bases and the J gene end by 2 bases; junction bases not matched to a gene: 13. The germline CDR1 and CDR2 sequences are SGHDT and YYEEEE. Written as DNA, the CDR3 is TGTGCCAGCAGCTCTCTTAACCGACAGGGAGGGAACTATGGCTACACCTTC. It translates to CASSSLNRQGGNYGYTF.